This T cell receptor beta chain was recorded in a study of T cells in Graves' hyperthyroidism and ophthalmopathy. What was amplified from RNA transcripts were TCR beta CDR3 regions. With the HTBI primer set, the TCR CDR3 went through a first round of RT-PCR. TCRdb re-called the multiplex PCR reads through MiXCR, storing one row per CDR3 protein. The table records 350,000 to 450,000 distinct CDR3 sequences, approximately 14% of them present only once. It was considered stable Graves' hyperthyroidism when ophthalmopathy did not progress within 18 months. Per the germline V gene, CDR1 is SGHRS and CDR2 is YFSETQ. The V segment lost 0 bases and the J segment 2 bases; nucleotides outside the gene matches: 2. The CDR3 is 14 residues long.

The gene calls are TRBV5-1 and TRBJ2-7; TRBD1 matches 7 bases. The TCR was taken from a woman in her sixties or seventies with Graves' hyperthyroidism. Material: blood. Written as DNA, the CDR3 is TGCGCCAGCAGCTTGGCACAGGGGCCCTACGAGCAGTACTTC. This gives the protein CASSLAQGPYEQYF.